The next 22 T cell receptor beta chains were all read from a single sample in a study of T cell responses to AZD1222 COVID-19 vaccine. Here immunoSEQ multiplex PCR was the method, and the copy in TCRdb shows in-frame clones only, minus some. The sample lists 160,000 or so clones, over 75% occurring once. Sequenced here: peripheral blood, sampled 28 days after the second AZD1222 dose. The receptors derive from an adult who received the AZD1222 COVID-19 vaccine.

The CDR3 DNA is TGTGCCAGCAGTCGAGGGACAGGGTTCTCCTACGAGCAGTACTTC. This gives the protein CASSRGTGFSYEQYF. V and J are TRBV6-5 and TRBJ2-7; TRBD1 agrees at 9 bases. The CDR3 runs to 15 residues. Germline CDR1 and CDR2: MNHEY and SVGAGI. V was clipped by 5 bases and J by 0 bases; unmatched bases: 5.

The genes are TRBV5-6 and TRBJ1-5; D uncertain. Germline-derived CDR1 and CDR2 are SGHDT and YYEEEE. With 1 base removed from V and 3 bases from J, the gap between germline ends came to 2 bases. This CDR3 is built from 12 residues. This CDR3 is CASSLPNQPQHF. CDR3 coding DNA: TGTGCCAGCAGCTTGCCCAATCAGCCCCAGCATTTT.

The V and J genes are TRBV6-5 and TRBJ2-5; 7 nucleotides line up with TRBD2. J lost 7 bases, V lost 7 bases, and 6 bases had no gene match. The V gene's germline CDR1 is MNHEY and CDR2 SVGAGI. The CDR3 covers 12 residues. CDR3 DNA: TGTGCCAGCAACACTGGGGAGGGGACCCAGTACTTC. Translation: CASNTGEGTQYF.

This sequence joins TRBV9 and TRBJ2-2; weak D call: TRBD1 (6 bases). Per germline, CDR1 SGDLS and CDR2 YYNGEE. The V gene lost 3 bases and the J gene lost 5 bases, with 14 bases spanning the gap. The CDR3 extends over 15 amino acids. The CDR3 region is CASSGQTGLTGELFF. The CDR3 DNA reads as TGTGCCAGCAGCGGACAAACAGGGCTAACCGGGGAGCTGTTTTTT.

V and J are TRBV7-9 and TRBJ1-2; D is possibly TRBD1 (6 bases). The CDR3 length is 14 residues. Trimming took off 1 base at V and 5 bases at J, with 11 bases between the two ends. Germline V CDR1 and CDR2: SEHNR, FQNEAQ (reference sequence). This chain's CDR3 is CASSLVAGEYGYTF. CDR3 DNA sequence: TGTGCCAGCAGCTTAGTAGCAGGGGAGTATGGCTACACCTTC.

The chain carries TRBV6-5 and TRBJ1-2; 8 bases are a match to TRBD1. The germline CDR1 and CDR2 sequences are MNHEY and SVGAGI. V shed 6 bases and J 8 bases; nucleotides not matched to a gene: 8. This CDR3 has 13 amino acids. The chain's CDR3 is CASRGGQGSGYTF. CDR3 DNA sequence: TGTGCCAGCAGGGGAGGACAGGGTTCAGGCTACACCTTC.

This clone was seen just once. The rearrangement links TRBV7-2 to TRBJ2-1, with 10 bases lining up with TRBD1. The CDR3 totals 16 residues. V gave up 5 bases and J gave up 0 bases; unmatched junction bases: 4. The germline CDR1 and CDR2 sequences are SGHTA and FQGNSA. The CDR3: CASSPWTGGSYNEQFF. The CDR3 DNA follows: TGTGCCAGCAGCCCTTGGACAGGGGGCTCCTACAATGAGCAGTTCTTC.

The chain couples TRBV5-4 to TRBJ2-5, with a weak D call TRBD2 (7 bases). The germline V gene has CDR1 SGHNT and CDR2 YYREEE (reference sequence). CDR3 length equals 15 residues. V gave up 4 bases and J gave up 0 bases, with 13 bases separating them. In nucleotides, the CDR3 is TGTGCCAGCAGCCTGGCGGGGGACAACCAAGAGACCCAGTACTTC. The encoded protein is CASSLAGDNQETQYF.

The rearrangement uses TRBV4-3 and TRBJ2-5, with no clear D. The CDR3 has 13 amino acids. Germline V lookup: CDR1 LGHNA, CDR2 YSLEER. V dropped 2 bases and J dropped 3 bases, with 7 bases sitting between them. CDR3 region: CASSQHREETQYF. For the CDR3, the DNA is TGCGCCAGCAGCCAACACCGGGAAGAGACCCAGTACTTC.

The chain has TRBV4-3 and TRBJ2-7, with 7 bases aligning to TRBD2. The V gene end was trimmed by 4 bases and the J gene end by 7 bases; junction bases not matched to a gene: 1. The CDR3 contains 11 residues. CDR1 and CDR2 from the germline V gene are LGHNA and YSLEER. The CDR3 DNA sequence: TGCGCCAGCAGCCTCGGGGGGGAGCAGTACTTC. Its translation is CASSLGGEQYF.

The CDR3 nucleotides are TGTGCCAGCAGCTTATCTGGGGGCGGCACTGAAGCTTTCTTT. Translation gives CASSLSGGGTEAFF. The J gene is TRBJ1-1, the V gene TRBV7-2; tentative D call: TRBD1 (6 bases). Germline CDR1 is SGHTA and CDR2 is FQGNSA. The germline V and J ends were trimmed by 2 bases and 4 bases, with 11 bases remaining between them. CDR3 size: 14 residues.

The CDR3 sequence is CASSQSGARETQYF. In DNA, the CDR3 is TGTGCCAGCAGCCAATCAGGGGCTCGGGAGACCCAGTACTTC. The V and J genes are TRBV3-1 (or the pseudogene TRBV3-2) and TRBJ2-5; D possibly corresponds to TRBD1 (6 bases). Trimming pared 2 bases from V and 5 bases from J, leaving 12 bases between. Germline CDR1 LGHDT, CDR2 YNNKEL (reference sequence). This CDR3 is built from 14 residues.

The V gene is TRBV19, the J gene TRBJ1-1; TRBD1 matches at 7 bases. This CDR3 is 15 amino acids long. With V trimmed by 9 bases and J by 1 base, 11 bases remained unmatched. Germline-derived CDR1 and CDR2 are LNHDA and SQIVND (reference sequence). CDR3 sequence: CASRTGSFRNTEAFF. DNA of the CDR3: TGTGCCAGCCGGACAGGTTCTTTTCGGAACACTGAAGCTTTCTTT.

V usage is TRBV2 and J usage is TRBJ2-2, with D perhaps TRBD2 (5 bases). CDR1 and CDR2 (germline): SNHLY, FYNNEI. V was pared by 6 bases and J by 4 bases, with 15 bases between. There are 15 residues in the CDR3. Written as DNA, the CDR3 is TGTGCCAGCAGACCTTTGAGCGGACGCACCGGGGAGCTGTTTTTT. Translation: CASRPLSGRTGELFF.

The rearrangement uses TRBV2 and TRBJ1-2; D is unclear. V was pared by 7 bases and J by 4 bases, with 13 bases between. The CDR3 totals 13 residues. Germline assignment: CDR1 SNHLY and CDR2 FYNNEI. CDR3 sequence (DNA): TGTGCCAGCATGCAGTCCGGTTCCTATGGCTACACCTTC. Translating gives CASMQSGSYGYTF.

The chain links TRBV7-8 to TRBJ1-5; D gene ambiguous. The germline V gene has CDR1 SGHVS and CDR2 FQNEAQ. This CDR3 is 15 amino acids long. Trimming pared 8 bases from V and 4 bases from J, leaving 18 bases between. The CDR3 spells CASAIFGRVNQPQHF. CDR3 DNA sequence: TGTGCCAGCGCAATTTTCGGGAGAGTGAATCAGCCCCAGCATTTT. The whole variable domain, remainder taken from reference TRBV7-8 and TRBJ1-5, is GAGVSQSPRYKVAKRGQDVALRCDPISGHVSLFWYQQALGQGPEFLTYFQNEAQLDKSGLPSDRFFAERPEGSVSTLKIQRTQQEDSAVYLCASAIFGRVNQPQHFGDGTRLSIL.

The sample holds one count of this clone. The chain uses TRBV27 and TRBJ1-2; 7 nucleotides line up with TRBD1. In germline, CDR1 is MNHEY, CDR2 SMNVEV (reference sequence). V dropped 5 bases and J dropped 5; count of bases not matched to a gene: 11. The CDR3 totals 15 residues. CDR3 in DNA: TGTGCCAGCAGTGAATATGGACAGGAGCTTTATGGCTACACCTTC. Residues: CASSEYGQELYGYTF.

The chain is built from TRBV2 and TRBJ2-3; 13 bases are a match to TRBD2. CDR1 and CDR2 from the germline V gene are SNHLY and FYNNEI. With V trimmed by 4 bases and J by 5 bases, 3 bases remained unmatched. The CDR3 has 15 amino acids. The CDR3 DNA follows: TGTGCCAGCAGTGCGGGACTAGCGGGGCGAGATACGCAGTATTTT. It encodes CASSAGLAGRDTQYF.

This clone is a singleton in its sample. This chain connects TRBV19 to TRBJ1-5, with a weak D call TRBD1 (5 bases). CDR3 length: 15 residues. Germline V lookup: CDR1 LNHDA, CDR2 SQIVND (reference sequence). V lost 7 bases and J 1 base, leaving 14 bases between the germline ends. CDR3 in amino acids: CASTIEGNSNQPQHF. The CDR3 DNA reads as TGTGCCAGTACCATAGAGGGGAACAGCAATCAGCCCCAGCATTTT.

The chain is built from TRBV12-3 or TRBV12-4 and TRBJ2-5; 8 positions match TRBD1. The CDR3 has 13 residues. V lost 6 bases, J lost 5 bases, and 5 bases stayed unmatched. CDR3 amino acids: CASSRGQSETQYF. CDR3 nucleotides: TGTGCCAGCAGCAGGGGGCAGTCGGAGACCCAGTACTTC.

In this sample, this clone turned up a few times. The chain joins TRBV2 to TRBJ1-1, with D hard to call. V lost 5 bases and J lost 5, with 18 bases in between. The CDR3 length is 15 residues. Germline assignment: CDR1 SNHLY and CDR2 FYNNEI. The CDR3 here is CASSLDGVRSTEAFF. The DNA of the CDR3 is TGTGCCAGCAGTCTAGACGGTGTAAGGAGTACTGAAGCTTTCTTT.

The chain has TRBV7-9 and TRBJ1-5; weak D call: TRBD1 (5 bases). This CDR3 spans 11 amino acids. The V end lost 11 bases, the J end lost 7 bases, and 12 bases lay between the germline ends. CDR1 and CDR2 (germline): SEHNR, FQNEAQ (reference sequence). The CDR3 reads CASGFFQPQHF. The CDR3 DNA is TGTGCCTCAGGGTTTTTCCAGCCCCAGCATTTT.